This T cell receptor (beta chain) is drawn from a study of metastatic and nonmetastatic thyroid tumors. From the PCR reads, TCRdb re-called clones with MiXCR. The sample lists over 20,000 clones, about 20% occurring once. This clone was observed at least ten times. Thyroid surgery was performed in patients who had received no treatment beforehand. V lost 1 base to trimming and J lost 5 bases; unmatched junction nucleotides: 11. CDR1 and CDR2 from the germline V gene are DFQATT and SNEGSKA (reference sequence). CDR3 length equals 16 residues. Sequencing was carried out using blood. This receptor was taken from a female donor with papillary thyroid cancer or a benign thyroid nodule (not recorded which). Some clones in this sample may be carry-over from other donors' samples. The chain recombines TRBV20-1 with TRBJ1-5; 7 bases match TRBD1. The CDR3 DNA reads as TGCAGTGCTAGAGGGGTACAGGGGCCTCCTGATCAGCCCCAGCATTTT. The encoded protein is CSARGVQGPPDQPQHF.